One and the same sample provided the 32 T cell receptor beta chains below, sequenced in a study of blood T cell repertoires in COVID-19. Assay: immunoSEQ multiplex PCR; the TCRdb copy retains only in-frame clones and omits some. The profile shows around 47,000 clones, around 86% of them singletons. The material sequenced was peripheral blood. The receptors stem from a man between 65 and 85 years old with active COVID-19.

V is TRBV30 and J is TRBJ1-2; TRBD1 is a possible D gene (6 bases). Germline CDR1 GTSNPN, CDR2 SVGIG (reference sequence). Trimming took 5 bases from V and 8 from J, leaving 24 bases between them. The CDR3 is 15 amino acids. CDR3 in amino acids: CAWAKNAAGVSGYTF. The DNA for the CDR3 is TGTGCCTGGGCGAAGAATGCGGCAGGGGTAAGCGGCTACACCTTC.

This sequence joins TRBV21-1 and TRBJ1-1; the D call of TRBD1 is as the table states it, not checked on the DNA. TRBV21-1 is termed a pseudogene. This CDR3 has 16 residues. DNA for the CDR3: TGTGCCAGCAGCCCTTGGACAGGGGACCTGAACACTGAAGCTTTCTTT. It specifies CASSPWTGDLNTEAFF.

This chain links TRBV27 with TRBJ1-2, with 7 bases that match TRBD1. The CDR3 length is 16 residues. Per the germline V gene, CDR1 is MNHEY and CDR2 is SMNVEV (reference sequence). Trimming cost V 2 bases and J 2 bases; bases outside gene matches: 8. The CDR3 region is CASSLKRQGHNYGYTF. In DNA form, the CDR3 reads TGTGCCAGCAGTTTAAAGCGACAGGGTCACAACTATGGCTACACCTTC.

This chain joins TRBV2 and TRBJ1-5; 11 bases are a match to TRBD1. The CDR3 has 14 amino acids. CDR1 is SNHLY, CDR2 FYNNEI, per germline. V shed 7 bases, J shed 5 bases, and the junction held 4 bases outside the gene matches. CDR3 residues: CASNPDRGHQPQHF. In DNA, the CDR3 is TGTGCCAGCAACCCGGACAGGGGGCATCAGCCCCAGCATTTT.

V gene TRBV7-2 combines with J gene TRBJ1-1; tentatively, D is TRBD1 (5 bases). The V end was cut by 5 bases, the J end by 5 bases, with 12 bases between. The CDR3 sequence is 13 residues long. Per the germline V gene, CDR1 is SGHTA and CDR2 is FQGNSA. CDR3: CASSPGIGTEAFF. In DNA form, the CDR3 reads TGTGCCAGCAGCCCAGGGATTGGAACTGAAGCTTTCTTT.

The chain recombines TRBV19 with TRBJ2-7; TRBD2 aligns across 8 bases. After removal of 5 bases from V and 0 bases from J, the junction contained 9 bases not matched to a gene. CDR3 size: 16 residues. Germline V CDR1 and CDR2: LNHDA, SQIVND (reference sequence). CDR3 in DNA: TGTGCCAGTAGTTCCTCCGGCGGGGGGAGCTCCTACGAGCAGTACTTC. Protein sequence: CASSSSGGGSSYEQYF.

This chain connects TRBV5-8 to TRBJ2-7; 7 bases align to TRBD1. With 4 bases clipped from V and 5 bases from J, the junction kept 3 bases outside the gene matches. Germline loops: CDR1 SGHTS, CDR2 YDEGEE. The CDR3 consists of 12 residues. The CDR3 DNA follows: TGTGCCAGCAGCCTACAGGGGCACGAGCAGTACTTC. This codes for CASSLQGHEQYF. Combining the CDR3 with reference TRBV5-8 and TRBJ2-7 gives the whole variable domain EAGVTQSPTHLIKTRGQQATLRCSPISGHTSVYWYQQALGLGLQFLLWYDEGEERNRGNFPPRFSGRQFPNYSSELNVNALELEDSALYLCASSLQGHEQYFGPGTRLTVT.

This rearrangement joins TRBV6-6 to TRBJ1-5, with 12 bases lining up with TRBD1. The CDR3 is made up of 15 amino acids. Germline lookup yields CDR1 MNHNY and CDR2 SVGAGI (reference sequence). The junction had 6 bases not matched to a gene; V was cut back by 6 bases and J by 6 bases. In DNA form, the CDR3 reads TGTGCCAGCAGCTGGGGACAGGGGGCCGGTCAGCCCCAGCATTTT. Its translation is CASSWGQGAGQPQHF.

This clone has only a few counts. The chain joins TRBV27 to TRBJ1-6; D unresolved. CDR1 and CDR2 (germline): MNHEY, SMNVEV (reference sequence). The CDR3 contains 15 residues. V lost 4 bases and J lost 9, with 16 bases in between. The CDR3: CASSYSSAHPSPLHF. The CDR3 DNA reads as TGTGCCAGCAGTTACTCAAGCGCCCACCCTTCACCCCTCCACTTT.

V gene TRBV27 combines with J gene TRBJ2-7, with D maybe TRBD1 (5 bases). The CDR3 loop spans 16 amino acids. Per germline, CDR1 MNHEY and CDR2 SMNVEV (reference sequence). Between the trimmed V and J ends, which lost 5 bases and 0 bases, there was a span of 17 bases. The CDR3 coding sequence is TGTGCCAGCAGTCCTTCCCCTGGACACCACTCCTACGAGCAGTACTTC. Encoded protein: CASSPSPGHHSYEQYF.

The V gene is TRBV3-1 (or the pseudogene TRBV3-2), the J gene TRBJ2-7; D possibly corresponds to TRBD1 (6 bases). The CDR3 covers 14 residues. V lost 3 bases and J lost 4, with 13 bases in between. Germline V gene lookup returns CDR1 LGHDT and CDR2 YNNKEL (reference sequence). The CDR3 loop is CASSHGQKWYEQYF. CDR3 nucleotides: TGTGCCAGCAGCCATGGACAGAAATGGTACGAGCAGTACTTC.

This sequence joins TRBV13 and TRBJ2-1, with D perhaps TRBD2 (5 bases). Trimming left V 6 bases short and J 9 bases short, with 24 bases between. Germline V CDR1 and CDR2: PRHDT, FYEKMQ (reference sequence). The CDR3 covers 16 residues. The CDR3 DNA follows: TGTGCCAGCAGTACGTTTCTCGGGGTTCCCAATCGTGAGCAGTTCTTC. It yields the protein CASSTFLGVPNREQFF.

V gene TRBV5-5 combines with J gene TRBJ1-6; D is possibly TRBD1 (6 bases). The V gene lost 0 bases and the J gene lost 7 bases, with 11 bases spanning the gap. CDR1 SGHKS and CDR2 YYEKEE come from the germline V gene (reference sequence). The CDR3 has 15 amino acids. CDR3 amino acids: CASSLARGSNSPLHF. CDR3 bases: TGTGCCAGCAGCTTGGCCAGGGGATCAAATTCACCCCTCCACTTT.

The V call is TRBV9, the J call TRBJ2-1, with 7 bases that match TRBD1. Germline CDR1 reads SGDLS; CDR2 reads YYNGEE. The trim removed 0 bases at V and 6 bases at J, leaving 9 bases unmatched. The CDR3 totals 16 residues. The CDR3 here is CASSVATGQASNEQFF. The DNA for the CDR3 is TGTGCCAGCAGCGTAGCTACTGGACAGGCCTCCAATGAGCAGTTCTTC.

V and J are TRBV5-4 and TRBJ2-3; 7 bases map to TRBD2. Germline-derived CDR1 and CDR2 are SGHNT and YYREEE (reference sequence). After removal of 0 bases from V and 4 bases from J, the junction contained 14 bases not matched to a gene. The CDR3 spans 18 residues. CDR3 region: CASSLEPLAEAAPDTQYF. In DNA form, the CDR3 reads TGTGCCAGCAGCTTGGAGCCTCTAGCGGAGGCCGCACCAGATACGCAGTATTTT.

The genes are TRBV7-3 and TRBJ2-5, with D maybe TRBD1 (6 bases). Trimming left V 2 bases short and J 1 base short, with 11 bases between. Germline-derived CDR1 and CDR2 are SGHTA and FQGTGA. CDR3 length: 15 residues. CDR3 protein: CASSLAGTTQETQYF. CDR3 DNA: TGTGCCAGCAGCTTAGCCGGGACAACCCAAGAGACCCAGTACTTC.

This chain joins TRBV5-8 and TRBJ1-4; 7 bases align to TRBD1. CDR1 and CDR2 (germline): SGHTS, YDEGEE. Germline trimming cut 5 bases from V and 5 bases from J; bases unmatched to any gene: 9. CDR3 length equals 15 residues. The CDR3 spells CASSKGARANEKLFF. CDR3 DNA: TGTGCCAGCAGTAAGGGGGCACGGGCGAATGAAAAACTGTTTTTT.

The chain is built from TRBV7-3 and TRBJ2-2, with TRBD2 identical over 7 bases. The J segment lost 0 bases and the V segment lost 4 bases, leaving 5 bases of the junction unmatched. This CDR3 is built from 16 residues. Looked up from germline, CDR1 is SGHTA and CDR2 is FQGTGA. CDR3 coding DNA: TGTGCCAGCAGCTCCACGGGGGGAACGAACACCGGGGAGCTGTTTTTT. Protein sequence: CASSSTGGTNTGELFF.

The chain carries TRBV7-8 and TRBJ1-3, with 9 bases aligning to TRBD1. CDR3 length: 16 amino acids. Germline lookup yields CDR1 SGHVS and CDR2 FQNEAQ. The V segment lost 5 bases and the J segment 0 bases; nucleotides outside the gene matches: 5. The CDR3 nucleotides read TGTGCCAGCAGCCAGGGACAGGGACACTCTGGAAACACCATATATTTT. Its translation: CASSQGQGHSGNTIYF.

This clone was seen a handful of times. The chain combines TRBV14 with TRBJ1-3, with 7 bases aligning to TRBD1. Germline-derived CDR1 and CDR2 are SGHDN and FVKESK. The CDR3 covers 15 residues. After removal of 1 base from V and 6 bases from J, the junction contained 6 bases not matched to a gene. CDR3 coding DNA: TGTGCCAGCAGCCAAGCTGGCCAGGGGGAAAACACCATATATTTT. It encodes CASSQAGQGENTIYF.

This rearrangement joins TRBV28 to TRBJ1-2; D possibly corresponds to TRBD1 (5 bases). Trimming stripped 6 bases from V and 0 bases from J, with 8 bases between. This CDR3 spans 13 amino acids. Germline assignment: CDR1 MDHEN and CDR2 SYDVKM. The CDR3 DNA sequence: TGTGCCAGCAGACGGGGGTCTAACTATGGCTACACCTTC. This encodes CASRRGSNYGYTF.

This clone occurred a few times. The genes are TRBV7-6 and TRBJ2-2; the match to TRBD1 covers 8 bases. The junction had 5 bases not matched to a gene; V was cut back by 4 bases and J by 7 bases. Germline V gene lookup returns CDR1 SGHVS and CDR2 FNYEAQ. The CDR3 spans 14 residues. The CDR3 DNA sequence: TGTGCCAGCAGCTCACAGGGGGAAGACGGGGAGCTGTTTTTT. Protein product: CASSSQGEDGELFF.

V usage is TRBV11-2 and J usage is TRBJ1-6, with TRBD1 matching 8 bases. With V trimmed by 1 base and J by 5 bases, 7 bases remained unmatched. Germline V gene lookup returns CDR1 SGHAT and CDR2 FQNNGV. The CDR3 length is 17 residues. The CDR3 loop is CASSLAAGGADNSPLHF. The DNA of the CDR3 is TGTGCCAGCAGCTTAGCGGCAGGGGGCGCCGATAATTCACCCCTCCACTTT.

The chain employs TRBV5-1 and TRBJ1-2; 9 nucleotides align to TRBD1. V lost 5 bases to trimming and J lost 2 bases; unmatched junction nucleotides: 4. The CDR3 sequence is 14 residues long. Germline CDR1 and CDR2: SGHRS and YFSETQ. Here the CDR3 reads CASRIGTGNYGYTF. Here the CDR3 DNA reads TGCGCCAGCAGGATCGGGACAGGGAACTATGGCTACACCTTC.

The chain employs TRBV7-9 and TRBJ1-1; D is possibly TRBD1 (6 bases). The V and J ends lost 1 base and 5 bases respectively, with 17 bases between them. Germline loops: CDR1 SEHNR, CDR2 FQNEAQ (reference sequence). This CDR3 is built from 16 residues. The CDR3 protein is CASSLGAGARGTEAFF. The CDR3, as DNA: TGTGCCAGCAGCTTAGGGGCAGGGGCCCGAGGAACTGAAGCTTTCTTT.

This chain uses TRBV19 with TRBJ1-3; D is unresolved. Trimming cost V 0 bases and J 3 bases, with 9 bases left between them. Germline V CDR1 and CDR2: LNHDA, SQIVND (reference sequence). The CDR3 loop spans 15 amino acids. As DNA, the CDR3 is TGTGCCAGTAGTATAGACGGTTCTCTTGGAAACACCATATATTTT. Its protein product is CASSIDGSLGNTIYF.

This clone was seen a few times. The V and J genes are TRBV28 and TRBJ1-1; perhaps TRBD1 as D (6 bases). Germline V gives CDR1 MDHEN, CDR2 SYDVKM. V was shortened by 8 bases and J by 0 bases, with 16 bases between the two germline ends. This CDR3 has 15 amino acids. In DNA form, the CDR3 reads TGTGCCAGCCAAAGTCCACAGGGAATGAACACTGAAGCTTTCTTT. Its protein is CASQSPQGMNTEAFF.

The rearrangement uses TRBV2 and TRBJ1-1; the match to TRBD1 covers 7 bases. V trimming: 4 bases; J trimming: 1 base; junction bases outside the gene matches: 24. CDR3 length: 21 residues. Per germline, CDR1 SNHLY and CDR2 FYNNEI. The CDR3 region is CASSVSRSLKPAGGGNTEAFF. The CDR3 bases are TGTGCCAGCAGTGTGTCAAGATCCTTAAAACCTGCAGGGGGAGGGAACACTGAAGCTTTCTTT.

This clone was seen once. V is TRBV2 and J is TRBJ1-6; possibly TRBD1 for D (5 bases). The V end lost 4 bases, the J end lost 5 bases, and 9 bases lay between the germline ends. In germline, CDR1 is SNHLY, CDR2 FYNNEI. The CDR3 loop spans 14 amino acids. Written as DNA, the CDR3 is TGTGCCAGCAGTGGACAGAGGAATAATTCACCCCTCCACTTT. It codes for CASSGQRNNSPLHF.

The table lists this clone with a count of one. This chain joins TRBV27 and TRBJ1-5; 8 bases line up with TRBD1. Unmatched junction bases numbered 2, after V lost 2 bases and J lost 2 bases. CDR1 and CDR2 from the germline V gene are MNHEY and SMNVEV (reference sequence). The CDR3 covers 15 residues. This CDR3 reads CASSLKTGGNQPQHF. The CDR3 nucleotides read TGTGCCAGCAGTTTAAAGACAGGGGGCAATCAGCCCCAGCATTTT.

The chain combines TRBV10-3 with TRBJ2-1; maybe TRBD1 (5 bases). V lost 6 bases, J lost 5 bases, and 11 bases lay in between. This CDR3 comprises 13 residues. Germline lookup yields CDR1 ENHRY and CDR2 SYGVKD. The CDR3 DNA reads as TGTGCCATCAGCATCAACAGGAACAATGAGCAGTTCTTC. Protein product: CAISINRNNEQFF.

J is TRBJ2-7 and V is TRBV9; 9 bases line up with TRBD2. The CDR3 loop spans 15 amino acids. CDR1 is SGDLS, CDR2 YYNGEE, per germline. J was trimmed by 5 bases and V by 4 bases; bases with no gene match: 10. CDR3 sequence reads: CASSTRGTSRHEQYF. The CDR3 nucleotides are TGTGCCAGCAGCACCCGGGGGACTAGCAGGCACGAGCAGTACTTC.